Each of the 5 T cell receptor beta chains below was sequenced from the same sample in a study of brain T cells in children with intractable seizures. Assay used: immunoSEQ multiplex PCR; TCRdb lists only in-frame clones, some missing. The data show about 64,000 clones, 90% to 97% seen once. The material sequenced was peripheral blood, taken at surgery. Receptors were obtained from a boy under two years old with focal cortical dysplasia and intractable seizures.

V gene TRBV2 combines with J gene TRBJ1-5; D remains ambiguous. V was pared by 1 base and J by 3 bases, with 10 bases between. Germline CDR1 and CDR2: SNHLY and FYNNEI. The CDR3 extends over 15 amino acids. As DNA, the CDR3 is TGTGCCAGCAGTGAAGAAAGGCCCACCAATCAGCCCCAGCATTTT. Translating gives CASSEERPTNQPQHF.

The chain combines TRBV6-1 with TRBJ2-2; D is unclear. Germline V gives CDR1 MNHNS, CDR2 SASEGT. The V end lost 0 bases, the J end lost 1 base, and 6 bases lay between the germline ends. This CDR3 is built from 15 residues. Written as DNA, the CDR3 is TGTGCCAGCAGTGAAGCTGCGGAGAACACCGGGGAGCTGTTTTTT. Its protein product is CASSEAAENTGELFF.

This chain joins TRBV5-6 and TRBJ2-7; 9 bases are shared with TRBD1. V lost 4 bases to trimming and J lost 3 bases; unmatched junction nucleotides: 11. From germline, CDR1 is SGHDT and CDR2 YYEEEE. This CDR3 spans 16 amino acids. In nucleotides, the CDR3 is TGTGCCAGCAGCCGACCGGGACAGGGCTACCTCTACGAGCAGTACTTC. Translated, it gives CASSRPGQGYLYEQYF.

The chain links TRBV19 to TRBJ2-4; D is perhaps TRBD2 (6 bases). CDR3 size: 14 residues. The germline gives CDR1 LNHDA, CDR2 SQIVND (reference sequence). With 5 bases removed from V and 2 bases from J, the gap between germline ends came to 10 bases. CDR3 protein: CASSLEGTKNIQYF. In DNA, the CDR3 is TGTGCCAGTAGTTTGGAGGGGACCAAAAACATTCAGTACTTC.

In DNA form, the CDR3 reads TGTGCCAGCAGTTACTCTCTAGCGTGGAATGAGCAGTTCTTC. This codes for CASSYSLAWNEQFF. The chain carries TRBV6-2 or TRBV6-3 and TRBJ2-1; maybe TRBD2 (6 bases). The ends were cut back, 0 bases at V and 7 bases at J, with 10 bases in the middle. The CDR3 sequence is 14 residues long. Germline V lookup: CDR1 MNHEY, CDR2 SVGEGT.